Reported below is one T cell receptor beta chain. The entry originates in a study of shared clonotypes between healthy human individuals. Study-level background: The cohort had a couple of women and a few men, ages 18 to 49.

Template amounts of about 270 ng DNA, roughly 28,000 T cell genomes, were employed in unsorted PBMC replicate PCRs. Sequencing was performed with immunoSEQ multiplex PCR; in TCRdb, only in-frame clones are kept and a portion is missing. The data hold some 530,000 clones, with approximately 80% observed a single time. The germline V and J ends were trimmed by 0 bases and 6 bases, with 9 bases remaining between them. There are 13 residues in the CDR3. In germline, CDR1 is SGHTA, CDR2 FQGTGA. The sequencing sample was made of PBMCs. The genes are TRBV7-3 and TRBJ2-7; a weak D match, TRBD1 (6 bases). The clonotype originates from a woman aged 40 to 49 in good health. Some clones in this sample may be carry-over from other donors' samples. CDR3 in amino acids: CASSLTGAGEQYF. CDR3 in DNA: TGTGCCAGCAGCTTAACGGGGGCGGGCGAGCAGTACTTC.